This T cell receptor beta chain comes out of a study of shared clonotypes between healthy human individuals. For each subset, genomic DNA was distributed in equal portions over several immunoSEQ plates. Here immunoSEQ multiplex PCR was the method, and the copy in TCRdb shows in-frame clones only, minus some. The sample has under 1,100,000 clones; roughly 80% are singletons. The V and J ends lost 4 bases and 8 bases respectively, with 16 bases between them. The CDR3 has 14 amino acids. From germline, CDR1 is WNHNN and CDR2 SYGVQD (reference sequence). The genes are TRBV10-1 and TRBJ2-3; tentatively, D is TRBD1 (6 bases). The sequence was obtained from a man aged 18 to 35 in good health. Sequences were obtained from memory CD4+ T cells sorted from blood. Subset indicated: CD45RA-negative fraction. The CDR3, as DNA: TGCGCCAGCAGTGGGCGGACAGCTTCGGGTACGCAGTATTTT. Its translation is CASSGRTASGTQYF.